This T cell receptor beta chain was obtained from a study of T cells in Graves' hyperthyroidism and ophthalmopathy. Study findings and constraints: The majority of expanded thyroid clonotypes above 0.001 also appeared in blood.

Trimming removed 8 bases from V and 3 bases from J; junction bases left unmatched: 4. CDR1 MNHEY and CDR2 SVGAGI come from the germline V gene. There are 13 residues in the CDR3. Amplification of TCR beta CDR3 regions was performed using RNA transcripts as template. The HTBI primer set drove a first-round RT-PCR of the TCR CDR3. TCRdb reprocessed the multiplex PCR reads with MiXCR, giving one entry per CDR3 protein. The sample yields roughly 660,000 distinct CDR3 sequences, 17% seen once. This clonotype was counted a few times. Its antigen is as yet unknown. No progression to ophthalmopathy during 18 months of follow-up defined stable disease. Subjects aged 18 to 65 presented with newly diagnosed hyperthyroidism of less than 2 months' duration. Diagnostic assessment was based on clinical symptoms, serum thyroxine and TRAb, thyroid ultrasound and orbital computed tomography.

Sequencing was performed on blood. The chain uses TRBV6-5 and TRBJ2-7; TRBD2 aligns across 10 bases. The origin of this receptor is a man aged 50-60 years with Graves' hyperthyroidism. The chain's CDR3 is CASHRLAGYEQYF. CDR3 coding DNA: TGTGCCAGCCACAGACTAGCGGGCTACGAGCAGTACTTC.